This T cell receptor beta chain is from a study of cytomegalovirus exposure and HLA in healthy donors. V lost 3 bases to trimming and J lost 2 bases; unmatched junction nucleotides: 12. The germline CDR1 and CDR2 sequences are MGHRA and YSYEKL. This CDR3 spans 18 amino acids. 60 Vbeta and 13 Jbeta primers were used in PCR. Sequencing used immunoSEQ multiplex PCR; TCRdb keeps in-frame clones, though not all of them. The data show around 300,000 clones, 70% to 90% seen once. This clone was detected a few times. The source material was PBMCs. The chain joins TRBV4-1 to TRBJ2-3; 9 positions agree with TRBD1. This clonotype originated in a woman between 18 and 30 years old in good health and CMV-seronegative. CDR3 DNA: TGCGCCAGCAGCCACACAACAGGGGGCCCTATCCACACAGATACGCAGTATTTT. Amino acid sequence: CASSHTTGGPIHTDTQYF.